Below, 2 T cell receptor beta chains from the same sample are listed, as sequenced in a study of blood T cell repertoires in COVID-19. Sequenced by immunoSEQ multiplex PCR; TCRdb stores in-frame clones only, minus some. The data contain about 170,000 clones, 82% of them seen just once; the ten biggest clones take up approximately 6.8%. The sequencing input was peripheral blood. The receptors come from a woman aged 40-49 years with COVID-19, enrolled during active disease.

The chain links TRBV6-1 to TRBJ1-2; 7 nucleotides agree with TRBD1. Germline assignment: CDR1 MNHNS and CDR2 SASEGT. With V trimmed by 2 bases and J by 1 base, 4 bases remained unmatched. The CDR3 runs to 15 residues. CDR3 coding DNA: TGTGCCAGCAGTGAATATGACAGGGTTAACTATGGCTACACCTTC. Amino acids: CASSEYDRVNYGYTF.

V is TRBV5-4 and J is TRBJ2-3; TRBD2 aligns across 9 bases. The CDR3 contains 15 residues. Germline values: CDR1 SGHNT, CDR2 YYREEE (reference sequence). Trimming at V came to 6 bases and at J to 6 bases, leaving 11 bases not matched to a gene. The CDR3 nucleotides are TGTGCCAGCACTGGGGTAGCGGGAGAGGTTGATACGCAGTATTTT. The encoded protein is CASTGVAGEVDTQYF.